The entry that follows covers one T cell receptor beta chain sequence. Its antigen is still unknown. No per-base quality is available; no much larger clone lies one base away. V and J are truncated by 7 bases and 4 bases respectively, leaving an intervening sequence of 16 bases. Sequences MNHNS (CDR1) and SASEGT (CDR2) are obtained from the germline V gene. The CDR3, from cysteine to phenylalanine, totals 14 residues. Solely the CDR3 DNA is kept, with 42 bases framed from the first base. Receptor amplification or capture employed multiplex PCR. The sequencing machine was an Illumina HiSeq 4000. iRepertoire HTBI primers and Arm-PCR amplification of CDR3 regions were used to construct TCR beta libraries. Gel purification was performed on PCR products prior to sequencing. As for the original processing: Gene usage analysis of CDR3 amino acid clonotypes relied on the roughly 60 TRBV and more than twelve TRBJ segments identified across samples. COPE and FqMerger were used to merge the filtered high-quality paired reads into contigs. Contigs were aligned with BLAST to IMGT TRBV, TRBD and TRBJ reference genes, and CDR3 was defined per IMGT. Any clonotype with a frequency above 0.1% was classified as a highly expanded clone. Shannon entropy was used to measure repertoire diversity, and the Gini coefficient was used to measure V-J evenness. A clonotype found in more than one individual was treated as public. TCRdb itself trimmed the public reads at Q25 with fastp, ran MiXCR and retained productive beta chains. Entries that share a CDR3 protein sequence are merged under the most common genes and DNA. The V and J calls were determined by TCRdb, not by the authors. Across this sample there are around 480,000 distinct CDR3 sequences, with about 17% seen only once. Together, the top ten hold 12% of the sample.

This sample's time point label indicates: newly diagnosed GD, antithyroid drugs for less than 3 months. RNA was extracted from PBMCs in TRIzol for both TCR sequencing and RNA sequencing. The diagnosis of Graves' disease was made according to American Thyroid Association guidelines. The patients came from an endocrinology department in Xi'an, China. Each patient gave approximately 9 milliliters of peripheral blood, collected in an EDTA anticoagulant tube. Ficoll Paque Plus density gradient separation was used to isolate PBMCs, and no further T cell sorting was performed. RNA quality was checked with an Agilent 2100 Bioanalyzer and agarose gel, and concentration with a NanoDrop 2000. This sample is part of a study of regulatory T cells in long-lasting Graves disease (dated by TCRdb to about 2021). With respect to the entire study: Newly diagnosed Graves' disease patients had taken antithyroid drugs for less than 3 months. Peripheral blood TCR sequencing and RNA sequencing compared persistent Graves' disease patients with newly diagnosed Graves' disease patients. The study took place in China and was registered as a clinical trial. TCR sequencing covered about 13 persistent and roughly 20 newly diagnosed Graves' disease patients, 33 samples in total. The full study reports these points: Lower TCR Shannon entropy and fewer highly expanded clones were observed in persistent Graves' disease patients than in newly diagnosed patients, which suggested clonal expansion. Only the TCR beta chain was sequenced and analyzed. As a limitation, the authors acknowledged that the small sample size may reduce accuracy. Patients with persistent disease shared more public clonotypes (approximately 2,500) than newly diagnosed patients did (966). TRBV28, TRBJ1-2 and TRBJ2-5 were preferentially used in persistent disease, while TRBV20-1 and TRBJ2-1 were favored in newly diagnosed disease. The study examined only peripheral blood because the primary lesion, thyroid tissue, could not be accessed.

These data also featured in a second study, about T cells in Graves' hyperthyroidism and ophthalmopathy. As described in the second report: A patient counted as having stable Graves' hyperthyroidism if no progression to ophthalmopathy occurred over 18 months of follow-up. The hyperthyroidism patients were between 18 and 65 years old and newly diagnosed, with a disease duration of less than 2 months. Any patient with an uncontrolled infection, another autoimmune disease, pregnancy or lactation was excluded. Clinical symptoms, serum thyroxine and TRAb, thyroid ultrasound, and orbital computed tomography formed the basis for the diagnoses. A first-round RT-PCR of the TCR CDR3 used the HTBI primer set with the Qiagen OneStep RT-PCR kit. Most expanded thyroid clonotypes (frequency above 0.001) were also found in blood, which suggests that blood repertoires may mirror thyroid immune responses. A model built on a 13 V-J signature distinguished ophthalmopathy from stable hyperthyroidism, reaching around 88% sensitivity and about 81% specificity in cross-validation and 80%/75% in testing. During validation, the model predicted progression to ophthalmopathy a median of approximately six months ahead of onset, with roughly 65% sensitivity and 72.22% specificity. To identify TCR V-J signatures that set the groups apart, the researchers used a discovery cohort of 90 to 100 patients, made up of roughly 40 with Graves' ophthalmopathy and about 60 with stable Graves' hyperthyroidism. Whether ophthalmopathy could be predicted prospectively was tested in an independent validation cohort made up of some 20 hyperthyroidism patients plus 17 patients who later progressed to ophthalmopathy. For training and testing, the 80 to 100 patients in the discovery cohort were randomly divided in a 7:3 ratio. The study also compared thyroid tissue and blood T-cell repertoires from about six Graves' hyperthyroidism patients. Once sampling was done, hyperthyroidism patients were given methimazole at a starting dose of 30 mg daily, whereas ophthalmopathy patients were given high-dose intravenous methylprednisolone. A second multiplex PCR round built the libraries, followed by size selection and purification. Sequencing of the libraries was done on an Illumina HiSeq2000 using paired-end 100 bp reads. Raw data were processed with SOAPnuke, discarding reads with adapters, uncalled bases, mean Phred below 15, or no exact constant-primer or identifier match. High-quality paired reads were merged using COPE v1.2.5, and each unique nucleotide sequence was defined as a clonotype. Clonotypes were aligned to IMGT TRBV, TRBD and TRBJ reference segments using MiTCR v1.1. Analysis was restricted to V-J combinations with a frequency above 0.0001, which covered roughly 99% of repertoires. A TCS score was defined as the ratio between F50 (clonal expansion) and ExV (chaos), using BLOSUM62-based TCRdist between CDR3 peptides within each V-J. Welch's t-statistics and random forest reduced 514 V-J features to 10 to 15, which were used in a naive Bayes classifier (R e1071). Sample size was not statistically predetermined, and investigators were not blinded to group allocation. TCR Vbeta CDR3 sequencing of 135 peripheral blood samples (fewer than 45 ophthalmopathy, 75 to 80 hyperthyroidism and approximately 17 progressor patients) is reported in the paper.

The clonotype was recovered from a man aged 40-55 years with Graves disease. Donor details come from another sample of the same person, matched by shared clones. The material was peripheral blood mononuclear cells (PBMCs), obtained at new diagnosis, from a patient treated with antithyroid drugs. This chain is built from TRBV6-1 and TRBJ2-5; the D match is possibly TRBD1 or TRBD2, with 5 bases aligned in each. Here is the DNA: TGTGCCAGCAATTCCGGGGCCGGTCCAGAGACCCAGTACTTC. The encoded protein is CASNSGAGPETQYF.